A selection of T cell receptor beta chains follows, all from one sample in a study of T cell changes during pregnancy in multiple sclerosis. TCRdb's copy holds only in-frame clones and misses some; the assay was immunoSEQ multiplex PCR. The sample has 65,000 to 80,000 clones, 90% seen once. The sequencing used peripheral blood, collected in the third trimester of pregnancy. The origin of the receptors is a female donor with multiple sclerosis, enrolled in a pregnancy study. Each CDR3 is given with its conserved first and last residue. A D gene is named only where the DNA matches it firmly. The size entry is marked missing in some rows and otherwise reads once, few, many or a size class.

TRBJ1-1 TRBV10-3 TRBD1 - CATEPGQGGTEAFF TGTGCCACCGAACCGGGACAGGGGGGGACTGAAGCTTTCTTT
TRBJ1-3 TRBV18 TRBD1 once CASSAGTVSGNTIYF TGTGCCAGCTCAGCGGGGACAGTCTCTGGAAACACCATATATTTT
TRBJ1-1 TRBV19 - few CASVRGWDTEAFF TGTGCCAGTGTCAGAGGTTGGGACACTGAAGCTTTCTTT
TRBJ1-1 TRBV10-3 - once CAIRGREKNTEAFF TGTGCCATCAGGGGCAGAGAAAAGAACACTGAAGCTTTCTTT
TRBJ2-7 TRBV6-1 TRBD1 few CASSGQGAQYF TGTGCCAGCAGTGGACAGGGGGCGCAGTACTTC
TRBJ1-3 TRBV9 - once CASSVAAGQRHSGNTIYF TGTGCCAGCAGCGTAGCGGCTGGACAGCGCCACTCTGGAAACACCATATATTTT
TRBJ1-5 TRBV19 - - CASSSRVFLNQPQHF TGTGCCAGTAGTTCCCGGGTCTTCCTTAATCAGCCCCAGCATTTT
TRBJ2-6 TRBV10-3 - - CAISAEGGGANVLTF TGTGCCATCAGTGCGGAGGGAGGCGGGGCCAACGTCCTGACTTTC
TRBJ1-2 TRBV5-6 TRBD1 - CASRFPYDRGSLYGYTF TGTGCCAGCAGGTTCCCCTATGACAGGGGTAGTCTCTACGGCTACACCTTC
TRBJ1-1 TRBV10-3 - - CAISESTGGTEAFF TGTGCCATCAGTGAGTCTACGGGGGGGACTGAAGCTTTCTTT
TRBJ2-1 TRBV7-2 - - CASSLYGQEGYNEQFF TGTGCCAGCAGCTTATACGGACAGGAGGGCTACAATGAGCAGTTCTTC
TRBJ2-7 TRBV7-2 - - CASSLLAHEQYF TGTGCCAGCAGCTTGTTAGCTCACGAGCAGTACTTC
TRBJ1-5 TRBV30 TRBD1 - CAWSQGQLNQPQHF TGTGCCTGGAGTCAGGGACAGCTCAATCAGCCCCAGCATTTT
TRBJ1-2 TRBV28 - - CASSRANYGYTF TGTGCCAGCAGCAGGGCCAACTATGGCTACACCTTC
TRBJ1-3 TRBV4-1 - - CASSQDVGHGNTIYF TGCGCCAGCAGCCAAGATGTGGGGCATGGAAACACCATATATTTT
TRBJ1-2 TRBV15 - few CATSRANNYGYTF TGTGCCACCAGCAGAGCTAATAACTATGGCTACACCTTC
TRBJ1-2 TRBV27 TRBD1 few CASSLWQTGTGEGYTF TGTGCCAGCAGTTTATGGCAAACCGGGACAGGGGAAGGCTACACCTTC
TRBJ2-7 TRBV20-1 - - CSARQGYEQYF TGCAGTGCTAGACAGGGGTACGAGCAGTATTTC
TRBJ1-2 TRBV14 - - CASSQAGVGGYTF TGTGCCAGCAGCCAAGCGGGGGTCGGTGGCTACACCTTC
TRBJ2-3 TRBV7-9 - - CASSLALGGGADTQYF TGTGCCAGCAGCTTAGCGCTCGGAGGGGGCGCAGATACGCAGTATTTT
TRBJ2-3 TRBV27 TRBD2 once CASSLYRLAEETQYF TGTGCCAGCAGTTTATATCGACTAGCGGAGGAAACGCAGTATTTT
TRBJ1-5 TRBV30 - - CAWSVLGGVKGSNQPQHF TGTGCCTGGAGTGTACTGGGAGGGGTCAAGGGGAGCAATCAGCCCCAGCATTTT
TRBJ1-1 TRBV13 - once CASSAPQGLNTEAFF TGTGCCAGCAGCGCTCCACAGGGCCTGAACACTGAAGCTTTCTTT
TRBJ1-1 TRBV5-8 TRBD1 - CASSTPGQGATEAFF TGTGCCAGCAGTACTCCGGGACAGGGGGCTACTGAAGCTTTCTTT
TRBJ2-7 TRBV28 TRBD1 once CASSLVGQGSYEQYF TGTGCCAGCAGTTTAGTGGGACAGGGCTCCTACGAGCAGTACTTC
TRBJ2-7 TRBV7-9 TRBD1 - CASSLARPGTGVTFYEQYF TGTGCCAGCAGCTTAGCACGCCCCGGGACAGGGGTGACTTTTTACGAGCAGTACTTC
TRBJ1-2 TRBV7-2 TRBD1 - CASSQDRGGYGYTF TGTGCCAGCAGCCAGGACAGGGGAGGCTATGGCTACACCTTC
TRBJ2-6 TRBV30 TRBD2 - CAHIREATFSGANVLTF TGTGCCCACATCCGGGAGGCTACCTTCTCTGGGGCCAACGTCCTGACTTTC
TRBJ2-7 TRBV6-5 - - CASSAGRGPYEQYF TGTGCCAGCAGTGCGGGACGCGGCCCCTACGAGCAGTACTTC
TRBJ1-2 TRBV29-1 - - CSVESEENYGYTF TGCAGCGTTGAGAGCGAGGAGAACTATGGCTACACCTTC
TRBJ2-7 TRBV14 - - CASNNRVLHEQYF TGTGCCAGCAACAACAGGGTACTGCACGAGCAGTACTTC
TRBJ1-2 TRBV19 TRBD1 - CASSPSTGTGGSGYTF TGTGCCAGTAGTCCCTCCACCGGGACAGGGGGCTCTGGCTACACCTTC
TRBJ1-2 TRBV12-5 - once CASGLGGSGYGYTF TGTGCTAGTGGTTTAGGGGGTTCTGGCTATGGCTACACCTTC
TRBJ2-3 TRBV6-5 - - CASGSEKLGDTQYF TGTGCCAGCGGCAGCGAAAAGTTGGGAGATACGCAGTATTTT
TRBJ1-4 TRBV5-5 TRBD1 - CASSQGVFPTMTEKLFF TGTGCCAGCAGCCAGGGGGTTTTTCCCACCATGACCGAAAAACTGTTTTTT
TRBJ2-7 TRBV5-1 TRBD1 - CASSSGTGTYEQYF TGCGCCAGCAGCTCCGGGACAGGGACCTACGAGCAGTACTTC
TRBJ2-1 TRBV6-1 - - CASDTGYYNEQFF TGTGCCAGCGACACTGGTTATTACAATGAGCAGTTCTTC
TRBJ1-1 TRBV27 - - CASSLQGDMNTEAFF TGTGCCAGCAGTTTACAAGGGGACATGAACACTGAAGCTTTCTTT
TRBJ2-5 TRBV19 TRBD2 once CASSRRLAETQYF TGTGCCAGTAGTAGGAGACTAGCAGAGACCCAGTACTTC
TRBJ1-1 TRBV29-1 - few CSVGSLGQNLEAFF TGCAGCGTTGGGTCCCTAGGACAGAACCTTGAAGCTTTCTTT
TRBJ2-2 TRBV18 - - CASSPSAGANTGELFF TGTGCCAGCTCACCCTCAGCAGGGGCTAACACCGGGGAGCTGTTTTTT
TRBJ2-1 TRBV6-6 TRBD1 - CASSFVRQGENEQFF TGTGCCAGCAGTTTCGTCCGACAGGGCGAGAATGAGCAGTTCTTC
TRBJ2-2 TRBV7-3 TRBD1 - CASSLTGDRARAGELFF TGTGCCAGCAGCTTAACGGGGGACAGGGCGAGGGCCGGGGAGCTGTTTTTT
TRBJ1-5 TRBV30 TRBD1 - CAWSGGQDQPQHF TGTGCCTGGAGTGGGGGACAGGATCAGCCCCAGCATTTT
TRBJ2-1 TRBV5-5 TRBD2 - CASSLLAGGSYNEQFF TGTGCCAGCAGCTTGCTAGCGGGGGGCTCCTACAATGAGCAGTTCTTC
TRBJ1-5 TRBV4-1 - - CASSQEQTSNQPQHF TGCGCCAGCAGCCAAGAACAGACTAGCAATCAGCCCCAGCATTTT
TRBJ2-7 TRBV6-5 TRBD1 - CASSYAGTGIVEQYF TGTGCCAGCAGTTACGCCGGGACAGGGATTGTAGAGCAGTACTTC
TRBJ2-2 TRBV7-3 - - CASSPDYSNTGELFF TGTGCCAGCAGCCCCGACTATTCGAACACCGGGGAGCTGTTTTTT
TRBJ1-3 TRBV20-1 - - CSARRGNTIYF TGCAGTGCTAGAAGAGGCAACACCATATATTTT
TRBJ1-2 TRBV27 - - CASRPSGAANYGYTF TGTGCCAGCAGACCTTCTGGGGCAGCTAACTATGGCTACACCTTC
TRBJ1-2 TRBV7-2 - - CASSHNNHFYGYTF TGTGCCAGCAGCCACAATAACCATTTCTATGGCTACACCTTC
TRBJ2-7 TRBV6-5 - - CASMRQLAPYEQYF TGTGCCAGCATGCGCCAGCTAGCTCCCTACGAGCAGTACTTC
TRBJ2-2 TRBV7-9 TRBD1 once CASSQFTGGETGELFF TGTGCCAGCAGCCAGTTTACAGGGGGAGAAACCGGGGAGCTGTTTTTT
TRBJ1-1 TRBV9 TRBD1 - CASSVEDRGGLEAFF TGTGCCAGCAGCGTCGAGGACAGGGGAGGTCTTGAAGCTTTCTTT